Following are 26 T cell receptor beta chains from one sample sequenced in a study of PD-L1 blockade in urothelial cancer. As to time point: peripheral blood 6 weeks after treatment start. Here immunoSEQ multiplex PCR was the method, and the copy in TCRdb shows in-frame clones only, minus some. Among some 41,000 clones listed, 70% to 90% were seen once. Sequences were derived from PBMCs, sampled around atezolizumab (anti-PD-L1) treatment. These receptors were obtained from a man between 65 and 85 years old with urothelial cancer.

The J gene is TRBJ2-7, the V gene TRBV18; 9 bases are a match to TRBD2. Germline CDR1 reads KGHSH; CDR2 reads LQKENI. V dropped 4 bases and J dropped 1; count of bases not matched to a gene: 11. The length of the CDR3 is 17 residues. The CDR3 protein is CASSQVLAGDWSYEQYF. The CDR3 DNA follows: TGTGCCAGCTCACAAGTCTTAGCGGGAGATTGGTCCTACGAGCAGTACTTC.

The chain has TRBV30 and TRBJ1-2; 7 bases fit TRBD1. The CDR3 totals 17 residues. Germline CDR1 is GTSNPN and CDR2 is SVGIG (reference sequence). The V segment lost 3 bases and the J segment 2 bases; nucleotides outside the gene matches: 15. The CDR3 DNA follows: TGTGCCTGGAGATCGGATCCCGGACAGGCCCCAAACTATGGCTACACCTTC. As protein: CAWRSDPGQAPNYGYTF.

This clone was seen a few times. The CDR3 sequence is CASRASGRFDNEQFF. The CDR3 DNA is TGTGCCAGCCGGGCTAGCGGGAGGTTTGACAATGAGCAGTTCTTC. The chain combines TRBV7-2 with TRBJ2-1; 11 bases agree with TRBD2. Germline V gives CDR1 SGHTA, CDR2 FQGNSA. The CDR3 is 15 residues long. The V segment lost 8 bases and the J segment 5 bases; nucleotides outside the gene matches: 8. The full variable domain, completed using reference TRBV7-2 and TRBJ2-1, is GAGVSQSPSNKVTEKGKDVELRCDPISGHTALYWYRQSLGQGLEFLIYFQGNSAPDKSGLPSDRFSAERTGGSVSTLTIQRTQQEDSAVYLCASRASGRFDNEQFFGPGTRLTVL.

V gene TRBV2 combines with J gene TRBJ2-3, with TRBD1 matching over 8 bases. CDR1 and CDR2 (germline): SNHLY, FYNNEI. J lost 0 bases, V lost 7 bases, and 3 bases had no gene match. The CDR3 has 14 residues. CDR3 sequence: CASTWDRSTDTQYF. CDR3 bases: TGTGCCAGCACGTGGGACAGGAGCACAGATACGCAGTATTTT.

CDR3 DNA sequence: TGTGCCAGCTCACCAGGGGACAGGGACTCCTACGAGCAGTACTTC. Translation gives CASSPGDRDSYEQYF. The chain has TRBV18 and TRBJ2-7; 9 nucleotides agree with TRBD1. J gave up 0 bases and V 2 bases, and 2 bases lay outside the gene matches. CDR3 length equals 15 residues. Germline CDR1 KGHSH, CDR2 LQKENI.

This chain uses TRBV28 with TRBJ2-6, with 8 bases aligning to TRBD1. This CDR3 spans 16 amino acids. Looked up from germline, CDR1 is MDHEN and CDR2 is SYDVKM. The J segment lost 3 bases and the V segment lost 0 bases, leaving 1 base of the junction unmatched. The CDR3, as DNA: TGTGCCAGCAGTTTATGGACAGGGGATGGGGCCAACGTCCTGACTTTC. It is translated as CASSLWTGDGANVLTF.

Only a few counts were recorded for this clone. CDR3 in amino acids: CASGLGQDSGNTIYF. For the CDR3, the DNA is TGTGCCAGCGGCCTAGGACAGGACTCTGGAAACACCATATATTTT. J is TRBJ1-3 and V is TRBV6-1; 7 bases are shared with TRBD1. Unmatched junction bases numbered 7, after V lost 8 bases and J lost 0 bases. The CDR3 sequence is 15 residues long. Germline V gene data show CDR1 as MNHNS and CDR2 as SASEGT.

Only one count was recorded for this clone. V and J are TRBV5-4 and TRBJ2-1; 11 nucleotides align to TRBD2. This CDR3 region has 15 residues. Germline V lookup: CDR1 SGHNT, CDR2 YYREEE (reference sequence). Trimming removed 5 bases from V and 9 bases from J; junction bases left unmatched: 10. CDR3 protein: CASRPGLADHSEQFF. CDR3 bases: TGTGCCAGCAGACCGGGACTAGCGGACCACAGTGAGCAGTTCTTC.

This clone was seen just once. The V and J genes are TRBV4-1 and TRBJ2-1, with 8 bases identical to TRBD2. V lost 4 bases and J lost 9; bases outside the gene matches: 11. The V gene's germline CDR1 is MGHRA and CDR2 YSYEKL. The CDR3 length is 15 residues. CDR3 nucleotides: TGCGCCAGCAGCCCTATCGGGGGACTAGTTTCTGAGCAGTTCTTC. Encoded protein: CASSPIGGLVSEQFF.

The V call is TRBV5-1, the J call TRBJ2-5; possible D gene TRBD1, 8 bases. The CDR3 has 15 amino acids. CDR1 and CDR2 (germline): SGHRS, YFSETQ. Deletions cut 3 bases from V and 5 bases from J, with 17 bases between. The DNA for the CDR3 is TGCGCCAGCAGCTCCGACAGGGGAGGGGTCGAGACCCAGTACTTC. Its translation is CASSSDRGGVETQYF.

The V gene is TRBV6-1, the J gene TRBJ2-7, with D possibly matching TRBD1 (5 bases). The V and J ends lost 6 bases and 3 bases respectively, with 9 bases between them. The CDR3 runs to 12 residues. Germline loops: CDR1 MNHNS, CDR2 SASEGT. CDR3 DNA: TGTGCCAGCAGAGGACACAACTACGAGCAGTACTTC. Translated, it gives CASRGHNYEQYF.

The rearrangement joins TRBV6-6 to TRBJ1-2; TRBD1 matches 9 bases. V lost 4 bases to trimming and J lost 8 bases; unmatched junction nucleotides: 11. Germline V gives CDR1 MNHNY, CDR2 SVGAGI (reference sequence). The length of the CDR3 is 15 residues. The chain's CDR3 is CASSLPVQGAGGYTF. The CDR3 DNA follows: TGTGCCAGCAGTTTACCGGTACAGGGGGCGGGCGGCTACACCTTC.

CDR3 in DNA: TGTGCCAGTACGACAGGGGCCCATATACCGAATCAGCCCCAGCATTTT. Its translation: CASTTGAHIPNQPQHF. J is TRBJ1-5 and V is TRBV19; 8 bases map to TRBD1. The CDR3 contains 16 residues. With 7 bases clipped from V and 4 bases from J, the junction kept 12 bases outside the gene matches. Germline CDR1 LNHDA, CDR2 SQIVND (reference sequence).

This rearrangement joins TRBV5-1 to TRBJ2-1, with 10 bases lining up with TRBD2. The CDR3 totals 16 residues. Looked up from germline, CDR1 is SGHRS and CDR2 is YFSETQ. V lost 2 bases to trimming and J lost 4 bases; unmatched junction nucleotides: 6. The CDR3 sequence: CASSLGERGGYNEQFF. The DNA for the CDR3 is TGCGCCAGCAGCTTAGGGGAGCGGGGGGGGTACAATGAGCAGTTCTTC.

The chain joins TRBV5-1 to TRBJ1-2, with TRBD1 identical over 8 bases. V was clipped by 4 bases and J by 8 bases; unmatched bases: 7. Per the germline V gene, CDR1 is SGHRS and CDR2 is YFSETQ. The CDR3 length is 13 residues. The CDR3 nucleotides read TGCGCCAGCAGCGTACAGGGGGACCTGGGCTACACCTTC. This encodes CASSVQGDLGYTF. The whole variable domain, remainder taken from reference TRBV5-1 and TRBJ1-2, is KAGVTQTPRYLIKTRGQQVTLSCSPISGHRSVSWYQQTPGQGLQFLFEYFSETQRNKGNFPGRFSGRQFSNSRSEMNVSTLELGDSALYLCASSVQGDLGYTFGSGTRLTVV.

The rearrangement links TRBV15 to TRBJ2-2; 9 bases agree with TRBD1. Germline V gene sequence: CDR1 LNHNV, CDR2 YYDKDF (reference sequence). V was pared by 0 bases and J by 4 bases, with 6 bases of the junction left unmatched. This CDR3 contains 17 residues. CDR3 residues: CATSRDLYRGRTGELFF. DNA of the CDR3: TGTGCCACCAGCAGAGATCTGTACAGGGGGCGCACCGGGGAGCTGTTTTTT.

The rearrangement links TRBV13 to TRBJ1-1; D is perhaps TRBD1 (6 bases). The CDR3 loop spans 14 amino acids. Germline-derived CDR1 and CDR2 are PRHDT and FYEKMQ (reference sequence). The V and J ends lost 8 bases and 2 bases respectively, with 15 bases between them. The DNA for the CDR3 is TGTGCCAGCTCGGTAGGCGGGGGCAACACTGAAGCTTTCTTT. This encodes CASSVGGGNTEAFF.

J is TRBJ2-2 and V is TRBV7-6; TRBD2 agrees at 13 bases. Per germline, CDR1 SGHVS and CDR2 FNYEAQ. The CDR3 has 18 amino acids. The trim removed 4 bases at V and 4 bases at J, leaving 9 bases unmatched. CDR3 region: CASSSLTSGRSGTGELFF. The CDR3 region has the DNA TGTGCCAGCAGCTCGTTGACTAGCGGGAGGTCTGGCACCGGGGAGCTGTTTTTT.

The chain carries TRBV2 and TRBJ2-1, with D unresolved. The V gene lost 4 bases and the J gene lost 5 bases, with 9 bases spanning the gap. This CDR3 has 13 amino acids. Germline CDR1 is SNHLY and CDR2 is FYNNEI. CDR3 amino acids: CASSGLVDNEQFF. The CDR3 DNA is TGTGCCAGCAGTGGGCTGGTCGACAATGAGCAGTTCTTC.

The chain combines TRBV29-1 with TRBJ2-2, with D perhaps TRBD1 (5 bases). CDR3 length: 14 amino acids. Trimming took off 0 bases at V and 4 bases at J, with 9 bases between the two ends. Germline V CDR1 and CDR2: SQVTM, ANQGSEA. Written as DNA, the CDR3 is TGCAGCGTTGAAGACAGGGTTAGCACCGGGGAGCTGTTTTTT. Its protein is CSVEDRVSTGELFF.

The J gene is TRBJ1-3, the V gene TRBV5-8, with unresolved D. Trimming shortened V by 6 bases and J by 7 bases, and 17 bases separated the two germline ends. The V gene's germline CDR1 is SGHTS and CDR2 YDEGEE. The CDR3 has 14 residues. For the CDR3, the DNA is TGTGCCAGCAACCATGGAGGCAGTGTGAACACCATATATTTT. Protein: CASNHGGSVNTIYF.

This clone occurred once. This chain links TRBV21-1 with TRBJ1-1. TRBV21-1 is an annotated pseudogene. The CDR3 sequence is 14 residues long. CDR3 sequence (DNA): TGTGCCAGCAGCAAAGCCGATCTAAACACTGAAGCTTTCTTT. Protein product: CASSKADLNTEAFF.

The chain is built from TRBV10-2 and TRBJ1-1; 9 nucleotides align to TRBD1. The V gene's germline CDR1 is WSHSY and CDR2 SAAADI. Trimming removed 6 bases from V and 1 base from J; junction bases left unmatched: 3. The CDR3 contains 14 residues. CDR3 in DNA: TGCGCCAGCAGACAGGGGGCGGGGAACACTGAAGCTTTCTTT. It encodes CASRQGAGNTEAFF.

The J gene is TRBJ2-2, the V gene TRBV5-4; 12 nucleotides align to TRBD2. V lost 3 bases to trimming and J lost 6 bases; unmatched junction nucleotides: 9. CDR3 length: 17 amino acids. Germline V gives CDR1 SGHNT, CDR2 YYREEE (reference sequence). As DNA, the CDR3 is TGTGCCAGCAGCTCTTGGACTAGCGGGATTGGTTCCGGGGAGCTGTTTTTT. Encoded protein: CASSSWTSGIGSGELFF.

This clone has a handful of counts. V and J are TRBV19 and TRBJ2-2; 8 bases are shared with TRBD1. This CDR3 region has 14 residues. V was pared by 2 bases and J by 7 bases, with 3 bases of the junction left unmatched. CDR1 is LNHDA, CDR2 SQIVND, per germline (reference sequence). The CDR3 here is CASSIRTGHGELFF. CDR3 bases: TGTGCCAGTAGTATACGGACAGGGCACGGGGAGCTGTTTTTT. Full variable domain (remainder filled in from reference TRBV19 and TRBJ2-2): DGGITQSPKYLFRKEGQNVTLSCEQNLNHDAMYWYRQDPGQGLRLIYYSQIVNDFQKGDIAEGYSVSREKKESFPLTVTSAQKNPTAFYLCASSIRTGHGELFFGEGSRLTVL.

This clone was observed once. The chain combines TRBV2 with TRBJ2-5; TRBD2 matches at 11 bases. The CDR3 runs 15 residues. With 7 bases clipped from V and 2 bases from J, the junction kept 6 bases outside the gene matches. CDR1 and CDR2 (germline): SNHLY, FYNNEI. CDR3 loop: CASKPGLAEQETQYF. DNA for the CDR3: TGTGCCAGCAAGCCGGGACTAGCGGAACAAGAGACCCAGTACTTC. Looking up the rest from reference TRBV2 and TRBJ2-5 gives the full variable domain: EPEVTQTPSHQVTQMGQEVILRCVPISNHLYFYWYRQILGQKVEFLVSFYNNEISEKSEIFDDQFSVERPDGSNFTLKIRSTKLEDSAMYFCASKPGLAEQETQYFGPGTRLLVL.